This passage covers 14 T cell receptor beta chains from one sample sequenced in a study of T cells in Graves' hyperthyroidism and ophthalmopathy. TCR beta CDR3 regions were amplified from RNA. During a first-round RT-PCR of the TCR CDR3, the HTBI primer set was used. MiXCR was run by TCRdb on the multiplex PCR reads, yielding one entry per CDR3 protein. Altogether about 400,000 distinct CDR3 sequences are present, under 15% being singletons, with the ten largest covering 32%. The sample comprised blood. The receptors originated from a woman in her thirties with Graves' hyperthyroidism.

Only a few counts were recorded for this clonotype. The rearrangement links TRBV7-2 to TRBJ2-1; TRBD2 matches 9 bases. The CDR3 contains 18 residues. V was pared by 2 bases and J by 6 bases, with 14 bases of the junction left unmatched. Germline V gene lookup returns CDR1 SGHTA and CDR2 FQGNSA. CDR3 bases: TGTGCCAGCAGCTTATGGGGGGGGGCAGCGGGAGGAGGCAATGAGCAGTTCTTC. Its translation: CASSLWGGAAGGGNEQFF.

This clonotype was observed many times. V gene TRBV28 combines with J gene TRBJ2-3; TRBD1 matches 7 bases. Germline V gives CDR1 MDHEN, CDR2 SYDVKM. Trimming cost V 10 bases and J 3 bases; bases outside gene matches: 7. The CDR3 is 13 residues long. Written as DNA, the CDR3 is TGTGCCACCCACAGGGGAGAGACAGATACGCAGTATTTT. It translates to CATHRGETDTQYF.

This clonotype was observed a handful of times. V is TRBV6-2 or TRBV6-3 and J is TRBJ2-7; D is unclear. The CDR3 contains 16 residues. The V gene lost 2 bases and the J gene lost 1 base, with 15 bases spanning the gap. Germline V gene data show CDR1 as MNHEY and CDR2 as SVGEGT. The CDR3 reads CASSYLSARISYEQYF. The DNA of the CDR3 is TGTGCCAGCAGTTACCTCTCCGCACGGATTTCCTACGAGCAGTACTTC.

The genes are TRBV9 and TRBJ1-5; no reliable D call. Germline lookup yields CDR1 SGDLS and CDR2 YYNGEE. The CDR3 is made up of 14 amino acids. V was pared by 3 bases and J by 7 bases, with 14 bases between. CDR3 sequence: CASSGLDQGQPQHF. The CDR3 bases are TGTGCCAGCAGCGGACTTGATCAAGGGCAGCCCCAGCATTTT.

This clonotype turned up a few times. The rearrangement uses TRBV12-5 and TRBJ2-3; D is perhaps TRBD1 (5 bases). Germline CDR1 and CDR2: LGHNT and FRNRAP. The ends were cut back, 5 bases at V and 0 bases at J, with 6 bases in the middle. The CDR3 consists of 13 residues. CDR3 DNA: TGTGCTAGTGGTCAGGGAAGCACAGATACGCAGTATTTT. The encoded protein is CASGQGSTDTQYF. The variable domain in full, completed from reference TRBV12-5 and TRBJ2-3, reads DARVTQTPRHKVTEMGQEVTMRCQPILGHNTVFWYRQTMMQGLELLAYFRNRAPLDDSGMPKDRFSAEMPDATLATLKIQPSEPRDSAVYFCASGQGSTDTQYFGPGTRLTVL.

This clonotype appeared a few times. This chain connects TRBV11-2 to TRBJ1-4; TRBD1 might be the D (5 bases). Trimming removed 2 bases at V and 5 bases at J, with 9 bases between. The CDR3 extends over 14 amino acids. Germline V gives CDR1 SGHAT, CDR2 FQNNGV. This CDR3 reads CASSLSAGNEKLFF. The CDR3 nucleotides are TGTGCCAGCAGCTTATCAGCAGGGAATGAAAAACTGTTTTTT.

Concerning this clonotype itself: At one end the junction does not follow the germline gene, possibly because of a read error. The rearrangement links TRBV12-3 or TRBV12-4 to TRBJ2-2; tentatively, D is TRBD1 or TRBD2 (5 bases each). The CDR3 has 14 residues. CDR3 coding DNA: TGTGCCAGCAGTATACGGGACGGCGGTTGGGAGCTGTTCTTT. Translation: CASSIRDGGWELFF.

As regards this clonotype: A much more abundant neighbour one base away suggests this may be a read error. V usage is TRBV3-1 and J usage is TRBJ2-7; tentatively, D is TRBD2 (6 bases). CDR1 and CDR2 from the germline V gene are LGHDT and YNNKEL (reference sequence). V lost 0 bases to trimming and J lost 4 bases, with 19 bases between them. CDR3 size: 17 residues. CDR3 sequence: CASSQDGRRAGMYEQYF. CDR3 sequence (DNA): TGTGCCAGCAGCCAAGACGGGAGAAGGGCAGGGATGTACGAGCAGTACTTC.

The chain's CDR3 is CASSSLAGGPQTYEQYF. DNA for the CDR3: TGCGCCAGCAGCTCCCTAGCGGGAGGCCCTCAGACCTACGAGCAGTACTTC. This chain joins TRBV5-1 and TRBJ2-7; 11 bases agree with TRBD2. The germline V gene has CDR1 SGHRS and CDR2 YFSETQ. The length of the CDR3 is 17 residues. V trimming: 3 bases; J trimming: 2 bases; junction bases outside the gene matches: 10.

This clonotype was seen only a few times. The chain is built from TRBV5-5 and TRBJ2-1; 10 nucleotides align to TRBD2. The J segment lost 6 bases and the V segment lost 4 bases, leaving 13 bases of the junction unmatched. This CDR3 region has 17 residues. Germline CDR1 SGHKS, CDR2 YYEKEE (reference sequence). The CDR3 bases are TGTGCCAGCAGCCAAGATCTCCCTAGCGGGAGTATCAATGAGCAGTTCTTC. It specifies CASSQDLPSGSINEQFF.

Ten or more counts support this clonotype. The V gene is TRBV30, the J gene TRBJ2-7; 7 nucleotides agree with TRBD2. Germline CDR1 is GTSNPN and CDR2 is SVGIG (reference sequence). The CDR3 extends over 15 amino acids. V shed 2 bases and J 3 bases; nucleotides not matched to a gene: 10. The CDR3: CAWSQIAGYLYEQYF. CDR3 DNA sequence: TGTGCCTGGAGTCAAATAGCGGGTTACCTCTACGAGCAGTACTTC.

The chain uses TRBV12-3 or TRBV12-4 and TRBJ1-3; tentative D call: TRBD1 (5 bases). This CDR3 region has 16 residues. V was cut by 3 bases and J by 0 bases, with 12 bases left in between. CDR3 region: CASSFSGTRSGNTIYF. For the CDR3, the DNA is TGTGCCAGCAGTTTTTCAGGGACCCGCTCTGGAAACACCATATATTTT.

This clonotype was detected only a few times. The chain combines TRBV20-1 with TRBJ2-2; 13 bases align to TRBD2. V lost 3 bases and J lost 9; bases outside the gene matches: 7. CDR1 is DFQATT, CDR2 SNEGSKA, per germline (reference sequence). This CDR3 comprises 15 residues. The CDR3 sequence is CSASILAGGPRELFF. In DNA, the CDR3 is TGCAGTGCTAGTATACTAGCGGGAGGGCCGCGGGAGCTGTTTTTT.

There are many counts of this clonotype. The V call is TRBV6-1, the J call TRBJ2-3; D gene ambiguous. Per the germline V gene, CDR1 is MNHNS and CDR2 is SASEGT. V was shortened by 2 bases and J by 2 bases, with 14 bases between the two germline ends. The CDR3 is 16 amino acids. In nucleotides, the CDR3 is TGTGCCAGCAGTGAACCCGGACCAGGACCCACAGATACGCAGTATTTT. Translating it yields CASSEPGPGPTDTQYF.